This T cell receptor (beta chain) was recovered during a study of T cell clones after liver transplantation. Only a few counts were recorded for this clone. Trimming removed 6 bases at V and 10 bases at J, with 21 bases between. This CDR3 contains 15 residues. Germline V gene data show CDR1 as SNHLY and CDR2 as FYNNEI. Sequenced by immunoSEQ multiplex PCR; TCRdb stores in-frame clones only, minus some. Here the sample spans around 43,000 clones, 86% being singletons. The TCR was taken from a human patient who received a liver transplant. The T cells may partly be graft donor cells. The material was CD4+ T cells from blood, obtained 24 months after liver transplant. The gene calls are TRBV2 and TRBJ1-4; a weak D match, TRBD1 (6 bases). CDR3 residues: CASRLDSRTEGKLFF. CDR3 DNA sequence: TGTGCCAGCAGACTGGACAGCCGGACCGAGGGAAAACTGTTTTTT.